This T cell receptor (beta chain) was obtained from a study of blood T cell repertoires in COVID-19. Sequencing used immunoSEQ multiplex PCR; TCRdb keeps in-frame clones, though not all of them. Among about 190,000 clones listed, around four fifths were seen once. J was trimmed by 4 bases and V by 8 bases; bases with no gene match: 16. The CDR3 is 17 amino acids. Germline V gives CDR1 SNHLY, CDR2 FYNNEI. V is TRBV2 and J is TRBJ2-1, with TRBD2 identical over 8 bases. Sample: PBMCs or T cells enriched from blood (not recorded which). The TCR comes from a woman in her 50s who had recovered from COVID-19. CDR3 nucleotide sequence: TGTGCCAGCCTAGCGGGTGCAGGTAGGGAGATGTACAATGAGCAGTTCTTC. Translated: CASLAGAGREMYNEQFF.